These 32 T cell receptor beta chains share one sample of origin, sequenced in a study of blood T cell repertoires in COVID-19 (dated by TCRdb to about 2020). Library method: the immunoSEQ multiplex PCR assay. In TCRdb, the immuneACCESS table is reduced to in-frame sequences with V and J assigned. These tables do not hold every clone; where another copy was compared, an unresolved V gene accounts for under half, and the others remain unexplained. The sample table records approximately 80,000 clones; 65% to 90% of these occur just once. The ten largest clones represent approximately 40% of the sample. Input material: peripheral blood. The receptors stem from an elderly man with acute or convalescent COVID-19.

V usage is TRBV7-2 and J usage is TRBJ1-4, with 7 bases identical to TRBD1. CDR1 and CDR2 (germline): SGHTA, FQGNSA. V shed 3 bases and J 7 bases; nucleotides not matched to a gene: 8. The CDR3 runs 15 residues. In nucleotides, the CDR3 is TGTGCCAGCAGCTTCCGGGGACAGATCGGTGAAAAACTGTTTTTT. As protein: CASSFRGQIGEKLFF.

This chain uses TRBV9 with TRBJ2-1; 8 bases are shared with TRBD2. The CDR3 runs 16 residues. CDR1 is SGDLS and CDR2 is YYNGEE in the germline V gene. Germline trimming cut 4 bases from V and 6 bases from J; bases unmatched to any gene: 12. CDR3 loop: CASSPRLASEGNEQFF. The CDR3 DNA follows: TGTGCCAGCAGCCCCAGACTAGCGTCTGAGGGCAATGAGCAGTTCTTC.

The V call is TRBV29-1, the J call TRBJ1-2; D gene unclear. The ends were cut back, 7 bases at V and 0 bases at J, with 6 bases in the middle. Germline CDR1 SQVTM, CDR2 ANQGSEA. The CDR3 length is 11 residues. The CDR3 here is CSAGSNYGYTF. The CDR3 region has the DNA TGCAGCGCCGGTTCTAACTATGGCTACACCTTC. Drawing the rest from reference TRBV29-1 and TRBJ1-2, the complete variable domain is SAVISQKPSRDICQRGTSLTIQCQVDSQVTMMFWYRQQPGQSLTLIATANQGSEATYESGFVIDKFPISRPNLTFSTLTVSNMSPEDSSIYLCSAGSNYGYTFGSGTRLTVV.

The CDR3 nucleotides are TGTGCCAGCAGCTTGGCAGGGATCGTTTACGAGCAGTACTTC. Translated: CASSLAGIVYEQYF. V usage is TRBV5-5 and J usage is TRBJ2-7; D is possibly TRBD1 (5 bases). The CDR3 contains 14 residues. V lost 0 bases and J lost 4, with 11 bases in between. Germline V CDR1 and CDR2: SGHKS, YYEKEE (reference sequence).

This chain uses TRBV6-5 with TRBJ1-5; perhaps TRBD1 as D (6 bases). Trimming left V 5 bases short and J 1 base short, with 9 bases between. The germline CDR1 and CDR2 sequences are MNHEY and SVGAGI. The CDR3 contains 14 residues. CDR3 DNA: TGTGCCAGCAGTACTCAGGGGAGCAATCAGCCCCAGCATTTT. Protein product: CASSTQGSNQPQHF.

This sequence joins TRBV7-9 and TRBJ1-1; a possible D gene is TRBD1 (6 bases). The CDR3 runs 15 residues. The V gene lost 5 bases and the J gene lost 1 base, with 14 bases spanning the gap. The germline V gene has CDR1 SEHNR and CDR2 FQNEAQ (reference sequence). In nucleotides, the CDR3 is TGTGCCAGCAGCCCTGGCTCAGGGGCGAACACTGAAGCTTTCTTT. Its translation: CASSPGSGANTEAFF. The variable domain in full, with the rest retrieved from reference TRBV7-9 and TRBJ1-1, is DTGVSQNPRHKITKRGQNVTFRCDPISEHNRLYWYRQTLGQGPEFLTYFQNEAQLEKSRLLSDRFSAERPKGSFSTLEIQRTEQGDSAMYLCASSPGSGANTEAFFGQGTRLTVV.

The V and J genes are TRBV6-2 or TRBV6-3 and TRBJ1-1; 10 bases are shared with TRBD1. V was pared by 2 bases and J by 4 bases, with 7 bases of the junction left unmatched. The germline CDR1 and CDR2 sequences are MNHEY and SVGEGT. The CDR3 is 16 residues long. The CDR3 loop is CASSYAPGQGSTEAFF. The CDR3 DNA follows: TGTGCCAGCAGTTACGCCCCGGGACAGGGGAGCACTGAAGCTTTCTTT.

The chain employs TRBV11-2 and TRBJ1-2; no clear D gene. V was cut by 5 bases and J by 4 bases, with 20 bases left in between. Germline-derived CDR1 and CDR2 are SGHAT and FQNNGV. The CDR3 extends over 16 amino acids. The CDR3 sequence is CASSPRLAVYGYGYTF. The CDR3 DNA follows: TGTGCCAGCAGCCCTCGGTTGGCGGTTTACGGCTATGGCTACACCTTC.

The V and J genes are TRBV11-2 and TRBJ2-1; the match to TRBD2 covers 10 bases. Germline V lookup: CDR1 SGHAT, CDR2 FQNNGV. With 0 bases clipped from V and 3 bases from J, the junction kept 5 bases outside the gene matches. This CDR3 spans 17 amino acids. The chain's CDR3 is CASSLDRASGSYNEQFF. The CDR3 nucleotides are TGTGCCAGCAGCTTAGATCGAGCTAGCGGGAGCTACAATGAGCAGTTCTTC.

This chain uses TRBV28 with TRBJ1-2, with TRBD1 matching over 11 bases. The V gene's germline CDR1 is MDHEN and CDR2 SYDVKM. The CDR3 is made up of 14 amino acids. J lost 5 bases, V lost 5 bases, and 4 bases had no gene match. In DNA form, the CDR3 reads TGTGCCAGCAGTCCCGGGACAGGGGGTTATGGCTACACCTTC. Its translation is CASSPGTGGYGYTF.

The rearrangement links TRBV11-1 to TRBJ2-1; D may be TRBD1 (6 bases). Germline CDR1 is SGHAT and CDR2 is FQDESV (reference sequence). V was pared by 1 base and J by 7 bases, with 8 bases between. The CDR3 is 13 amino acids. The CDR3 DNA follows: TGTGCCAGCAGCTTAGGGCAGGGGAATGAGCAGTTCTTC. Translating it yields CASSLGQGNEQFF.

The rearrangement uses TRBV5-5 and TRBJ2-5; TRBD1 might be the D (6 bases). Between the trimmed V and J ends, which lost 4 bases and 3 bases, there was a span of 10 bases. The CDR3 is made up of 13 amino acids. CDR1 and CDR2 (germline): SGHKS, YYEKEE (reference sequence). The CDR3 loop is CASSPTGEETQYF. The CDR3 DNA reads as TGTGCCAGCAGCCCGACAGGAGAAGAGACCCAGTACTTC.

In this sample, this clone turned up once. The chain couples TRBV27 to TRBJ2-7, with 9 bases aligning to TRBD1. Germline V gene sequence: CDR1 MNHEY, CDR2 SMNVEV (reference sequence). With 6 bases clipped from V and 5 bases from J, the junction kept 5 bases outside the gene matches. The CDR3 extends over 13 amino acids. The CDR3 coding sequence is TGTGCCAGCAGAGGGACAGGGAGGGACGAGCAGTACTTC. Translating gives CASRGTGRDEQYF.

The gene calls are TRBV7-3 and TRBJ2-3; TRBD2 matches 14 bases. Germline V gene data show CDR1 as SGHTA and CDR2 as FQGTGA. The CDR3 extends over 16 amino acids. CDR3 sequence: CAMGVGLAGGTDTQYF. The CDR3 coding sequence is TGTGCGATGGGCGTGGGACTAGCGGGGGGCACAGATACGCAGTATTTT.

This sequence joins TRBV11-2 and TRBJ2-2, with 10 bases identical to TRBD2. Germline CDR1 reads SGHAT; CDR2 reads FQNNGV. This CDR3 is 16 amino acids long. With V trimmed by 2 bases and J by 6 bases, 6 bases remained unmatched. CDR3 loop: CASSLTSGMTAGELFF. Written as DNA, the CDR3 is TGTGCCAGCAGCTTAACTAGCGGGATGACGGCCGGGGAGCTGTTTTTT. The full variable domain, completed using reference TRBV11-2 and TRBJ2-2, is EAGVAQSPRYKIIEKRQSVAFWCNPISGHATLYWYQQILGQGPKLLIQFQNNGVVDDSQLPKDRFSAERLKGVDSTLKIQPAKLEDSAVYLCASSLTSGMTAGELFFGEGSRLTVL.

This sequence joins TRBV9 and TRBJ1-1, with a tentative D call TRBD1 (5 bases). CDR3 length: 15 amino acids. Trimming shortened V by 2 bases and J by 0 bases, and 11 bases separated the two germline ends. Germline CDR1 and CDR2: SGDLS and YYNGEE. In DNA, the CDR3 is TGTGCCAGCAGCGTCAGGGCGGATATGAACACTGAAGCTTTCTTT. Translated: CASSVRADMNTEAFF.

The genes are TRBV18 and TRBJ2-5; D might be TRBD1 (6 bases). This CDR3 is 15 amino acids long. The V gene lost 5 bases and the J gene lost 4 bases, with 17 bases spanning the gap. Germline V lookup: CDR1 KGHSH, CDR2 LQKENI. CDR3 loop: CASSGQLQGGETQYF. Here the CDR3 DNA reads TGTGCCAGCTCAGGTCAGCTACAGGGCGGAGAGACCCAGTACTTC.

The rearrangement uses TRBV7-2 and TRBJ2-3, with 13 bases matching TRBD2. V trimming: 3 bases; J trimming: 4 bases; junction bases outside the gene matches: 10. Per germline, CDR1 SGHTA and CDR2 FQGNSA. This CDR3 spans 18 amino acids. Written as DNA, the CDR3 is TGTGCCAGCAGCTTGGGACTACTAGCGGGAGGGCCCCCAGATACGCAGTATTTT. It encodes CASSLGLLAGGPPDTQYF. Supplemented by reference TRBV7-2 and TRBJ2-3, the full variable domain reads GAGVSQSPSNKVTEKGKDVELRCDPISGHTALYWYRQSLGQGLEFLIYFQGNSAPDKSGLPSDRFSAERTGGSVSTLTIQRTQQEDSAVYLCASSLGLLAGGPPDTQYFGPGTRLTVL.

The table lists this clone with a few counts. The chain uses TRBV12-3 or TRBV12-4 and TRBJ2-7; no definite D call. This CDR3 contains 12 residues. V lost 6 bases to trimming and J lost 0 bases, with 6 bases between them. The CDR3, as DNA: TGTGCCAGCAGGTACAACTCCTACGAGCAGTACTTC. It codes for CASRYNSYEQYF.

Concerning this clone itself: One end of the junction varies from germline; a read error may be responsible. The chain has TRBV5-1 and TRBJ1-1; D uncertain. The CDR3 length is 15 residues. Germline assignment: CDR1 SGHRS and CDR2 YFSETQ. The CDR3 bases are TGCGCCAGCAGCTTGTCGAGTGCACTGAACAGTGAAGCTTTCTTT. Protein sequence: CASSLSSALNSEAFF.

There are a few counts of this clone. The chain has TRBV28 and TRBJ1-5; 8 bases match TRBD1. Trimming at V came to 1 base and at J to 0 bases, leaving 5 bases not matched to a gene. This CDR3 comprises 17 residues. The V gene's germline CDR1 is MDHEN and CDR2 SYDVKM. CDR3 amino acids: CASSLYGRGLSNQPQHF. CDR3 in DNA: TGTGCCAGCAGTTTATATGGCAGGGGGCTTAGCAATCAGCCCCAGCATTTT.

V and J are TRBV6-2 or TRBV6-3 and TRBJ2-7; D is possibly TRBD2 (6 bases). The CDR3 covers 17 residues. The germline V and J ends were trimmed by 0 bases and 0 bases, with 15 bases remaining between them. Germline lookup yields CDR1 MNHEY and CDR2 SVGEGT. The CDR3 reads CASSYSMVGRGSYEQYF. As DNA, the CDR3 is TGTGCCAGCAGTTACTCGATGGTCGGGAGAGGCTCCTACGAGCAGTACTTC.

V gene TRBV5-6 combines with J gene TRBJ1-6; a possible D gene is TRBD1 (5 bases). The CDR3 consists of 13 residues. CDR1 and CDR2 (germline): SGHDT, YYEEEE. The V end lost 7 bases, the J end lost 7 bases, and 12 bases lay between the germline ends. The CDR3, as DNA: TGTGCCAGCGGGGGACTCCCGAATTCACCCCTCCACTTT. It encodes CASGGLPNSPLHF.

The chain employs TRBV28 and TRBJ1-1, with TRBD1 matching over 7 bases. J was trimmed by 0 bases and V by 7 bases; bases with no gene match: 8. Germline CDR1 reads MDHEN; CDR2 reads SYDVKM. CDR3 length equals 15 residues. The CDR3 nucleotides are TGTGCCAGCATGTCGCCGACAGGGCTGAACACTGAAGCTTTCTTT. Protein product: CASMSPTGLNTEAFF. Variable domain in full (rest from reference TRBV28 and TRBJ1-1): DVKVTQSSRYLVKRTGEKVFLECVQDMDHENMFWYRQDPGLGLRLIYFSYDVKMKEKGDIPEGYSVSREKKERFSLILESASTNQTSMYLCASMSPTGLNTEAFFGQGTRLTVV.

V and J are TRBV7-9 and TRBJ2-3, with 9 bases matching TRBD2. From germline, CDR1 is SEHNR and CDR2 FQNEAQ (reference sequence). The CDR3 runs to 15 residues. Trimming removed 3 bases from V and 6 bases from J; junction bases left unmatched: 7. The CDR3 spells CASSLAGGRADTQYF. In DNA form, the CDR3 reads TGTGCCAGCAGCTTGGCGGGAGGGAGGGCGGATACGCAGTATTTT.

DNA of the CDR3: TGTGCCAGCAGCCCGGGACTTTATCAGCCCCAGCATTTT. Its protein product is CASSPGLYQPQHF. The V and J genes are TRBV11-1 and TRBJ1-5, with D perhaps TRBD1 (5 bases). Looked up from germline, CDR1 is SGHAT and CDR2 is FQDESV (reference sequence). This CDR3 comprises 13 residues. The ends were cut back, 5 bases at V and 5 bases at J, with 10 bases in the middle.

This clone was picked up a small number of times. V usage is TRBV11-1 and J usage is TRBJ1-1; no firm D call. The CDR3 is 12 amino acids. Germline V CDR1 and CDR2: SGHAT, FQDESV (reference sequence). V gave up 3 bases and J gave up 3 bases, with 5 bases separating them. In DNA form, the CDR3 reads TGTGCCAGCAGCTTGTCTCACACTGAAGCTTTCTTT. Protein product: CASSLSHTEAFF.

The V call is TRBV28, the J call TRBJ1-2, with D maybe TRBD1 (5 bases). CDR3 size: 14 residues. Trimming removed 7 bases from V and 3 bases from J, with 15 bases in between. Germline V CDR1 and CDR2: MDHEN, SYDVKM. Written as DNA, the CDR3 is TGTGCCAGCAACCCTTACCAGGGCGACTATGGCTACACCTTC. It is translated as CASNPYQGDYGYTF.

CDR3 protein: CASSLQGSEQYF. CDR3 nucleotide sequence: TGTGCCAGCAGCCTACAGGGGTCCGAGCAGTACTTC. The J gene is TRBJ2-7, the V gene TRBV7-9; the match to TRBD1 covers 7 bases. Germline lookup yields CDR1 SEHNR and CDR2 FQNEAQ (reference sequence). V lost 5 bases, J lost 6 bases, and 4 bases stayed unmatched. The CDR3 runs 12 residues. The variable domain in full, completed from reference TRBV7-9 and TRBJ2-7, reads DTGVSQNPRHKITKRGQNVTFRCDPISEHNRLYWYRQTLGQGPEFLTYFQNEAQLEKSRLLSDRFSAERPKGSFSTLEIQRTEQGDSAMYLCASSLQGSEQYFGPGTRLTVT.

About this clone itself: Other DNA sequences within the sample encode an identical CDR3. This chain links TRBV7-9 with TRBJ1-4, with no clear D. This CDR3 region has 14 residues. V was shortened by 2 bases and J by 0 bases, with 4 bases between the two germline ends. CDR1 SEHNR and CDR2 FQNEAQ come from the germline V gene (reference sequence). CDR3 loop: CASSLRATNEKLFF. The CDR3 DNA sequence: TGTGCCAGCAGCTTACGTGCAACTAATGAAAAACTGTTTTTT. The full variable domain, with the rest looked up from reference TRBV7-9 and TRBJ1-4, is DTGVSQNPRHKITKRGQNVTFRCDPISEHNRLYWYRQTLGQGPEFLTYFQNEAQLEKSRLLSDRFSAERPKGSFSTLEIQRTEQGDSAMYLCASSLRATNEKLFFGSGTQLSVL.

V and J are TRBV6-5 and TRBJ2-7, with D perhaps TRBD1 (6 bases). V lost 10 bases, J lost 2 bases, and 18 bases lay in between. Germline assignment: CDR1 MNHEY and CDR2 SVGAGI. This CDR3 has 14 amino acids. The CDR3 DNA follows: TGTGCCACCCAGTATGGGACATCGACCTACGAGCAGTACTTC. As protein: CATQYGTSTYEQYF.

This chain connects TRBV5-1 to TRBJ2-7; tentative D call: TRBD1 (6 bases). Deletions cut 6 bases from V and 0 bases from J, with 16 bases between. Per germline, CDR1 SGHRS and CDR2 YFSETQ. CDR3 length: 15 amino acids. In nucleotides, the CDR3 is TGCGCCAGCAACGGTCCAACAGGGAGCTCCTACGAGCAGTACTTC. Encoded protein: CASNGPTGSSYEQYF.